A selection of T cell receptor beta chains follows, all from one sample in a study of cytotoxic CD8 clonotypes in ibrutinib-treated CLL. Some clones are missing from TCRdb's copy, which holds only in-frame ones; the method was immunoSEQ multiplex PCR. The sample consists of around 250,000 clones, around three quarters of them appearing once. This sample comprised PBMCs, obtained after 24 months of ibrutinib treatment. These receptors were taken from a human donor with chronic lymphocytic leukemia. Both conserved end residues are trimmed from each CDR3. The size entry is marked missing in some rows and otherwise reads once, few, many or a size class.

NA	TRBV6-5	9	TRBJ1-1	ASRENTEAF
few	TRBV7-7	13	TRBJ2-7	ASSLGDRASYEQY
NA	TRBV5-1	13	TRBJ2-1	ASTAQDLSYNEQF
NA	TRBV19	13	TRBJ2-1	ASTPLAGVDNEQF
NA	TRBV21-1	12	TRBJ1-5	ASPPQGDNQPQH
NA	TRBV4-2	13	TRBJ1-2	ASSLLSGTDYGYT
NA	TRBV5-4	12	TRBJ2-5	ASSLDRSQETQY
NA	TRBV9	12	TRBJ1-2	ASSVGADNYGYT
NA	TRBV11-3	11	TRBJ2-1	ASSLDSQNEQF
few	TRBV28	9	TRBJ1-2	ASSGIYGYT
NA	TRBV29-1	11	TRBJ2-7	SAGLADYYEQY
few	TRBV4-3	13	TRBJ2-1	ASSQDLTGTGEQF
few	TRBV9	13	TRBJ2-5	ASSVRDRGPETQY
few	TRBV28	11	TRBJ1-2	ASSLNGNYGYT
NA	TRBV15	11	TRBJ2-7	ATRLAGEPEQY
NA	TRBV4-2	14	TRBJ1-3	ASSLFRQGTGNTIY
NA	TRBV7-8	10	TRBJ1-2	ASSYTNYGYT
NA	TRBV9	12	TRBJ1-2	ASSHGAGTYGYT
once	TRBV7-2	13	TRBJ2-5	ASSATGISQETQY
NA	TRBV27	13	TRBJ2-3	ASRGDRGRVDTQY
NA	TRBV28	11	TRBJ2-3	ASKRQVTDTQY
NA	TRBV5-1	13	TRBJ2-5	ASSPGTSGQETQY
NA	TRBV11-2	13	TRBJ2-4	ASSLDQGGIHIQY
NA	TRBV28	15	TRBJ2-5	ASSLSSPRTSQGTQY
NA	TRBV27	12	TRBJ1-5	ASSLTGFGQPQH
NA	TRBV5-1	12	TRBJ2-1	ASTLRDGPNEQF
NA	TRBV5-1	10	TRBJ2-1	ASSLQDNEQF
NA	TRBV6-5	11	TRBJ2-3	ASSYPGVDTQY
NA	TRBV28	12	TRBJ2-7	ASSRPKPEGEQY
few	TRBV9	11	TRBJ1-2	ASSVREDDGYT
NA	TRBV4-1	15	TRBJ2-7	ASSQGQGTGGAYEQY
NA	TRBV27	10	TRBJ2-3	ASRLEGDTQY
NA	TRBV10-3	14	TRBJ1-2	AISVQQGADNYGYT
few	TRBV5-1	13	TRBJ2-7	ASSSYRGGDSEQY
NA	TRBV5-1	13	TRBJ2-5	ASSKAGVSQETQY
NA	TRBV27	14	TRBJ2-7	ASSSSRGQHSYEQY
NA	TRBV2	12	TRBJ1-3	ASRDGSSGNTIY
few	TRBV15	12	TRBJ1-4	ATSRPGEGEKLF
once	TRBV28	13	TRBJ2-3	ASSFLQGETDTQY
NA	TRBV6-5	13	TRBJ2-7	ASSYAIGTSYEQY
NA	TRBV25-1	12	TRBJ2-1	ASSESRAYNEQF
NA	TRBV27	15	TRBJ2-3	ASSFQTSAFFTDTQY
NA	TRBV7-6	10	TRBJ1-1	ASSFFGTEAF
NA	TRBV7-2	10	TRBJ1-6	ASSPYNSPLH
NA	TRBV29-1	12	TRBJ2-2	SVEVVWGAGELF
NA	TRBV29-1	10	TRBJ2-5	SVDRRAETQY
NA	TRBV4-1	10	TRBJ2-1	ASSPVGDEQF
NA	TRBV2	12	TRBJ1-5	ASSERGEDQPQH
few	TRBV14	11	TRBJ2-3	ASSPLPRDTQY
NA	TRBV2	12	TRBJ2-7	ASRPGLASYEQY
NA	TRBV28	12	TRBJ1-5	ASSNRGLNQPQH
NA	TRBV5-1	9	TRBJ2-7	ASSFSYEQY
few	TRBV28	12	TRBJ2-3	ASSFRGRGDTQY